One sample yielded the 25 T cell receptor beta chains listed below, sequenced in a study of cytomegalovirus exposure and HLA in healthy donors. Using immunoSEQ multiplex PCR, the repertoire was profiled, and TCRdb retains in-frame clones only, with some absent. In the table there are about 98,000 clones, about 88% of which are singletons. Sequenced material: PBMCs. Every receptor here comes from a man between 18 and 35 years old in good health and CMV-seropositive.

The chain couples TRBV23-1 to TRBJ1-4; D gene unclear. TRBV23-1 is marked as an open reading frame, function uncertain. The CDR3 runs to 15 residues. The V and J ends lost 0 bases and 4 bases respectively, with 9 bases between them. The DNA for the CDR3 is TGCGCCAGCAGTCAATCGACGGGTGGTAATGAAAAACTGTTTTTT. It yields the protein CASSQSTGGNEKLFF.

CDR3 coding DNA: TGCGCCAGCAGCCAAGACCTACCCTACAGGGGCGCCTATAATTCACCCCTCCACTTT. Protein sequence: CASSQDLPYRGAYNSPLHF. The chain combines TRBV4-3 with TRBJ1-6, with 7 bases identical to TRBD1. The trim removed 0 bases at V and 2 bases at J, leaving 10 bases unmatched. The V gene's germline CDR1 is LGHNA and CDR2 YSLEER. This CDR3 has 19 residues.

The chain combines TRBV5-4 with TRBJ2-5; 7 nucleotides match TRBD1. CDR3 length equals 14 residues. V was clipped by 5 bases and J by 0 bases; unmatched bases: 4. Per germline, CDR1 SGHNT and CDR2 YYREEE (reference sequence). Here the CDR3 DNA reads TGTGCCAGCAGGGCTGGGACAGACCAAGAGACCCAGTACTTC. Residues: CASRAGTDQETQYF.

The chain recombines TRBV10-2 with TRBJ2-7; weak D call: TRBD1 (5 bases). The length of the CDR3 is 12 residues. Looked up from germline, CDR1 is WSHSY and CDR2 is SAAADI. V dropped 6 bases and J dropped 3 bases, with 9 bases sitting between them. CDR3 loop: CASRDKDYEQYF. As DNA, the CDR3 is TGCGCCAGCAGGGACAAAGACTACGAGCAGTACTTC.

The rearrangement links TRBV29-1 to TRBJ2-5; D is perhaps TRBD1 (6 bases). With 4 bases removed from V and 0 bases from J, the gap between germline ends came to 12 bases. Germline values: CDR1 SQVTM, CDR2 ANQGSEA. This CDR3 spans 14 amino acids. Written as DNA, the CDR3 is TGCAGCGTTGGGAGACAGGCGCACCAAGAGACCCAGTACTTC. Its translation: CSVGRQAHQETQYF.

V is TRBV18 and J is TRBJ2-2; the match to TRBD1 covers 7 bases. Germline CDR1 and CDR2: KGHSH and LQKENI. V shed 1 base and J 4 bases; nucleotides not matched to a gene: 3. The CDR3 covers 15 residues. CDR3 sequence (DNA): TGTGCCAGCTCACCACGGCAGGGGGTCACCGGGGAGCTGTTTTTT. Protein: CASSPRQGVTGELFF.

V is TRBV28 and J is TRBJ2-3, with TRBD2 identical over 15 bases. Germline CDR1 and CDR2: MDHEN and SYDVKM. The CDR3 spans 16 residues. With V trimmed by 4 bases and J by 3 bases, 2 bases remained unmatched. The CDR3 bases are TGTGCCAGCAGTTCCGGACTAGCGGGAGGGACAGATACGCAGTATTTT. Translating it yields CASSSGLAGGTDTQYF.

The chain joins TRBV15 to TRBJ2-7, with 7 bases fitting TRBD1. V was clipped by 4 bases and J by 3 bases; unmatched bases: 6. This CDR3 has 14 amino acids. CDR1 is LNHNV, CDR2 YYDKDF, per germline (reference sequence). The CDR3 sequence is CATSKDRPIYEQYF. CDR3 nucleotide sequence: TGTGCCACCAGCAAGGACAGGCCGATCTACGAGCAGTACTTC.

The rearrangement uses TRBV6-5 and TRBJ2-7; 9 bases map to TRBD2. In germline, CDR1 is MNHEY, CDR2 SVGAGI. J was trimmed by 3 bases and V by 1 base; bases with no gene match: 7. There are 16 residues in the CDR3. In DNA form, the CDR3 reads TGTGCCAGCAGTTACTTTAGCGGGAGTTACTTCTACGAGCAGTACTTC. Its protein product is CASSYFSGSYFYEQYF.

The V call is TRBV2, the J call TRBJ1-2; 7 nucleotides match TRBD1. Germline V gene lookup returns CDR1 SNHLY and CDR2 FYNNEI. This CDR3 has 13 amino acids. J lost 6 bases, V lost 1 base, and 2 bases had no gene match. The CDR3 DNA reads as TGTGCCAGCAGTGAAGACAGGGGTGATGGCTACACCTTC. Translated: CASSEDRGDGYTF.

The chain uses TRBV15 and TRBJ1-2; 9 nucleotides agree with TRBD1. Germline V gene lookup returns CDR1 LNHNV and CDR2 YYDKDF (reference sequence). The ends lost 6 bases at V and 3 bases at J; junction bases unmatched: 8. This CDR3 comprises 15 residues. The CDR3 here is CATRGQGKEYYGYTF. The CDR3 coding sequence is TGTGCCACCAGGGGACAGGGAAAGGAGTACTATGGCTACACCTTC.

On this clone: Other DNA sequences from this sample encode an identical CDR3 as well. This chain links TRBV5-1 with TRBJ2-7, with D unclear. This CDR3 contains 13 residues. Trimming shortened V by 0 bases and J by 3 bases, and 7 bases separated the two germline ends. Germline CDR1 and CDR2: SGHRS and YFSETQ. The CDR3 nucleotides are TGCGCCAGCAGCTTGGTATCTAGCTACGAGCAGTACTTC. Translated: CASSLVSSYEQYF.

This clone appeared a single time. As DNA, the CDR3 is TGTGCCAGCAGTTCCGGACACTTCAATCAGCCCCAGCATTTT. This gives the protein CASSSGHFNQPQHF. The chain combines TRBV2 with TRBJ1-5; D possibly corresponds to TRBD1 (5 bases). V lost 5 bases to trimming and J lost 3 bases, with 11 bases between them. Germline V lookup: CDR1 SNHLY, CDR2 FYNNEI. The CDR3 length is 14 residues.

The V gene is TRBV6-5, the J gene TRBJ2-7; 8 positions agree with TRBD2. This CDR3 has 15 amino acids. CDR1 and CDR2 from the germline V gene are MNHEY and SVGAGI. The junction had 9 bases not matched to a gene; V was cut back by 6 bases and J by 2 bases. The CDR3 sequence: CASRPVAGQTYEQYF. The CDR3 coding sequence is TGTGCCAGCAGACCTGTAGCGGGACAAACCTACGAGCAGTACTTC.

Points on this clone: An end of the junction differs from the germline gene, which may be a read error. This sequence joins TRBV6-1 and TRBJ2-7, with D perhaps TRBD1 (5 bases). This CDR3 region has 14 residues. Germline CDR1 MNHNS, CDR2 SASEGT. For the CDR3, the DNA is TGTGCCAGCAGTGAACAGGGAACCTCCTCCGAGCAGTACTTC. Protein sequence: CASSEQGTSSEQYF.

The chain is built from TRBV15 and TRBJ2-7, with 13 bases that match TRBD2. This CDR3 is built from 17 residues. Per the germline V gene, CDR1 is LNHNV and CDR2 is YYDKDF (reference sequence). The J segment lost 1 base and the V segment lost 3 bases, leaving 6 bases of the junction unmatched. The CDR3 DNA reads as TGTGCCACCAGCAGTCCTGGACTAGCGGGGGAGTCCTACGAGCAGTACTTC. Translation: CATSSPGLAGESYEQYF.

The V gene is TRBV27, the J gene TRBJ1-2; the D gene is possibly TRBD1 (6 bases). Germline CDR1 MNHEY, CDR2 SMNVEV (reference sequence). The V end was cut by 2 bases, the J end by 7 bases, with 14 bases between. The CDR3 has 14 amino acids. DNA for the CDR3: TGTGCCAGCAGTTTAATTGCAGGGGACCTTGGCTACACCTTC. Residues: CASSLIAGDLGYTF.

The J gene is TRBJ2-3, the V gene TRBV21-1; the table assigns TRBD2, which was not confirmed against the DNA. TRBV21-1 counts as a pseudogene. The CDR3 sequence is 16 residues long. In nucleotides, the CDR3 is TGTGCCAGCAGCAAACGCGAGACGAGGGATACAGATACGCAGTATTTT. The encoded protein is CASSKRETRDTDTQYF.

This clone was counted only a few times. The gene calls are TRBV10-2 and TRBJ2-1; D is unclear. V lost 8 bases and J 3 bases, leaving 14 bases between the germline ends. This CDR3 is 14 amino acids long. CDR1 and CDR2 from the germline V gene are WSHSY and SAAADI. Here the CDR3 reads CASLFSAVYNEQFF. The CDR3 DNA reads TGCGCCAGCCTCTTTTCGGCGGTCTACAATGAGCAGTTCTTC.

The CDR3 protein is CAWSVLAGQNYEQYF. CDR3 sequence (DNA): TGTGCCTGGAGTGTCTTGGCAGGGCAGAACTACGAGCAGTACTTC. The chain links TRBV30 to TRBJ2-7; D is perhaps TRBD1 (5 bases). V was cut by 0 bases and J by 3 bases, with 15 bases left in between. This CDR3 spans 15 amino acids. Germline CDR1 GTSNPN, CDR2 SVGIG (reference sequence).

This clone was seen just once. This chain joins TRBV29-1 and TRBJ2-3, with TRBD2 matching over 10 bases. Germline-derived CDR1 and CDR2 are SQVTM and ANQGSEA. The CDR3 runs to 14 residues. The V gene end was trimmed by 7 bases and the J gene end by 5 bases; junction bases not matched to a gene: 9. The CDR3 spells CSGYGASGGDTQYF. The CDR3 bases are TGCAGCGGATATGGGGCTAGCGGGGGAGATACGCAGTATTTT.

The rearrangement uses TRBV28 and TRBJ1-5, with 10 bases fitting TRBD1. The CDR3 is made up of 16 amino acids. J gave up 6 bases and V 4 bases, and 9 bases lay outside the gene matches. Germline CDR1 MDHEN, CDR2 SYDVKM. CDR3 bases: TGTGCCAGCAGTTCCCCGACAGGGGGCTTAGGTCAGCCCCAGCATTTT. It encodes CASSSPTGGLGQPQHF. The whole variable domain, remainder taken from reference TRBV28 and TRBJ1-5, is DVKVTQSSRYLVKRTGEKVFLECVQDMDHENMFWYRQDPGLGLRLIYFSYDVKMKEKGDIPEGYSVSREKKERFSLILESASTNQTSMYLCASSSPTGGLGQPQHFGDGTRLSIL.

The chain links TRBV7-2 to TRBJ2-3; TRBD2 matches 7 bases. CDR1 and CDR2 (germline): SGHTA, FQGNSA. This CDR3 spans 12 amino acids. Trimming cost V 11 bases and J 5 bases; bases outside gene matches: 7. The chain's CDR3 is CALSGIGDTQYF. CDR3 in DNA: TGTGCCTTAAGCGGGATTGGAGATACGCAGTATTTT.

The CDR3 protein is CASSLTSGDRNEQFF. The CDR3 DNA reads as TGTGCCAGTAGTCTTACTAGCGGGGATAGAAATGAGCAGTTCTTC. This chain uses TRBV19 with TRBJ2-1; 10 nucleotides match TRBD2. The trim removed 5 bases at V and 7 bases at J, leaving 8 bases unmatched. The length of the CDR3 is 15 residues. Germline CDR1 and CDR2: LNHDA and SQIVND (reference sequence).

The CDR3 coding sequence is TGTGCCAGTGCGGGACGGAAGAATGAAAAACTGTTTTTT. Its translation: CASAGRKNEKLFF. This chain joins TRBV19 and TRBJ1-4; D possibly corresponds to TRBD1 (5 bases). The CDR3 totals 13 residues. V dropped 8 bases and J dropped 5 bases, with 12 bases sitting between them. CDR1 and CDR2 from the germline V gene are LNHDA and SQIVND (reference sequence).